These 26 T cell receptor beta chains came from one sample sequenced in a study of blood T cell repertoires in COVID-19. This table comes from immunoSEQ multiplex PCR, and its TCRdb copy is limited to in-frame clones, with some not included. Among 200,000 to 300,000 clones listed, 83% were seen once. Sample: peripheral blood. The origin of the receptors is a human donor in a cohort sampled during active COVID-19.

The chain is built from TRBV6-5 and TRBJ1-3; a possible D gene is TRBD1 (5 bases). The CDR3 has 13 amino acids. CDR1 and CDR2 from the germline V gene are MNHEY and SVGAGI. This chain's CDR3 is CAIGAPSGNTIYF. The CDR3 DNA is TGTGCGATAGGGGCCCCCTCTGGAAACACCATATATTTT.

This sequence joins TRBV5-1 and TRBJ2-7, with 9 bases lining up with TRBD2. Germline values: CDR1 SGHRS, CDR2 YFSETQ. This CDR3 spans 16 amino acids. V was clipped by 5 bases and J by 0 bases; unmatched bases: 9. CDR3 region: CASSTASGASSYEQYF. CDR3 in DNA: TGCGCCAGCAGTACAGCTAGCGGGGCGAGCTCCTACGAGCAGTACTTC.

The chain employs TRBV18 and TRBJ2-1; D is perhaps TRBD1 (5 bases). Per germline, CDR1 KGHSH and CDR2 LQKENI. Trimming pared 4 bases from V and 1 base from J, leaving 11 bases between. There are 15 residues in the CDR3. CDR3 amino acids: CASSQGIGSYNEQFF. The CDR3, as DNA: TGTGCCAGCTCACAGGGGATCGGTTCCTACAATGAGCAGTTCTTC.

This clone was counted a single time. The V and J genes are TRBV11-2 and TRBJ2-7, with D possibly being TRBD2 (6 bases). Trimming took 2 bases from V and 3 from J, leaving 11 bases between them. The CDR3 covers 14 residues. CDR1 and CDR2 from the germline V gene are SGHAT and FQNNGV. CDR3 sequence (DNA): TGTGCCAGCAGCTTAAGACTAGAGAGCTACGAGCAGTACTTC. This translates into CASSLRLESYEQYF.

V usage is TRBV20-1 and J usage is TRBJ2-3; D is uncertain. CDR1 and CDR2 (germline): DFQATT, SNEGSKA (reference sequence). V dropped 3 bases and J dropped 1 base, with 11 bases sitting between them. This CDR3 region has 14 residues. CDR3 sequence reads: CSASYRQGTDTQYF. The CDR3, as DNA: TGCAGTGCTAGTTATAGGCAGGGCACAGATACGCAGTATTTT.

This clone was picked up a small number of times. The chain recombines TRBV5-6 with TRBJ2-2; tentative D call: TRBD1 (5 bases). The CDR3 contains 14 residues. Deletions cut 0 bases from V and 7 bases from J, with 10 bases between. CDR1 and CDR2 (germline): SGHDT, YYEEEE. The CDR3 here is CASSLGQMVGELFF. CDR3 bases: TGTGCCAGCAGCTTGGGACAGATGGTCGGGGAGCTGTTTTTT.

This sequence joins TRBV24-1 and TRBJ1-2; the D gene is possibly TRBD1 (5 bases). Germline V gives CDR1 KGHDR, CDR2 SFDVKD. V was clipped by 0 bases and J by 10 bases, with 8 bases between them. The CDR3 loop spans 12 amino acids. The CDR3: CATSDLQGYYTF. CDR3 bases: TGTGCCACCAGTGATTTGCAGGGTTACTACACCTTC.

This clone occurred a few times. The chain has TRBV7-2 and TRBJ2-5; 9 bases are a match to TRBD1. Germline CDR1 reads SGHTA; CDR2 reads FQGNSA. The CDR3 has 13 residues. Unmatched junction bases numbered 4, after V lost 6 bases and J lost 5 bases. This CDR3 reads CASSQGTGETQYF. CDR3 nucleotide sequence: TGTGCCAGCAGTCAAGGGACAGGGGAGACCCAGTACTTC.

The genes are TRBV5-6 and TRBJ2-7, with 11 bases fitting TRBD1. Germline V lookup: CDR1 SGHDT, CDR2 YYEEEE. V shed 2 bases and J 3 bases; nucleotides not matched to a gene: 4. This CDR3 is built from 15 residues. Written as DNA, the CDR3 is TGTGCCAGCAGCTTTTGGACAGGGGGCTTCTACGAGCAGTACTTC. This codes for CASSFWTGGFYEQYF.

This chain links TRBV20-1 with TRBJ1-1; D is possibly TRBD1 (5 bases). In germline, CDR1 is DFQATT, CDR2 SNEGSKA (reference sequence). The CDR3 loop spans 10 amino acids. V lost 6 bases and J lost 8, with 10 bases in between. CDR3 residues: CSAIRQEAFF. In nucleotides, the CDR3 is TGCAGTGCCATCAGACAGGAAGCTTTCTTT.

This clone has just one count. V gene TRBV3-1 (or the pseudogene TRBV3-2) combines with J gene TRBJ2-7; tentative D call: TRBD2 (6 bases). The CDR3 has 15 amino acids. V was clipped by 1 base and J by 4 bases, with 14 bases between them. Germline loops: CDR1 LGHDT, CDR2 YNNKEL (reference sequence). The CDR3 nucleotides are TGTGCCAGCAGCCAAGCGACCAGCGGGTGGTACGAGCAGTACTTC. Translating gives CASSQATSGWYEQYF.

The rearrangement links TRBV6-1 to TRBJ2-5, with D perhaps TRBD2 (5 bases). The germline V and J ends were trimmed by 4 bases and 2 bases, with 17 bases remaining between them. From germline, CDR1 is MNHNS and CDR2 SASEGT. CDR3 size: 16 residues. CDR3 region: CASSATPGRGQETQYF. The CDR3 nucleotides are TGTGCCAGCAGTGCGACCCCAGGCCGGGGACAAGAGACCCAGTACTTC.

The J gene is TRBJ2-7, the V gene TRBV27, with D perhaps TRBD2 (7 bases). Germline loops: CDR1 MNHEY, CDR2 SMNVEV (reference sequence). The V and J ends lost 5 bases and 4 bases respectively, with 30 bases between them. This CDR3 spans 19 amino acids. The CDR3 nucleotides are TGTGCCAGCAGTCCAGACGACGGGGGCCCCGGCGGGAGAAGGTACGAGCAGTACTTC. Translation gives CASSPDDGGPGGRRYEQYF.

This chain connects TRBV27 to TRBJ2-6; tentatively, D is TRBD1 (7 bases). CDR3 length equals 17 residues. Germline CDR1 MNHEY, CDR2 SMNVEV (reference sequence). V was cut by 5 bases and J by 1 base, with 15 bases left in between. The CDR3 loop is CASSVAGQLSGANVLTF. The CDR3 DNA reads TGTGCCAGCAGTGTTGCGGGACAGCTTTCTGGGGCCAACGTCCTGACTTTC.

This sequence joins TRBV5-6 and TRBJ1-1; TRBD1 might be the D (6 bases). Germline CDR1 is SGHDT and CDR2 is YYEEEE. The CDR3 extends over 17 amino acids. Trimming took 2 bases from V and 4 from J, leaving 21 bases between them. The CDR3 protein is CASSFGQILGGGTEAFF. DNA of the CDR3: TGTGCCAGCAGCTTTGGACAGATACTTGGTGGGGGCACTGAAGCTTTCTTT.

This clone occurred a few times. For the CDR3, the DNA is TGCGCCAGCAGCTTAGCTAGCGGCTACGAGCAGTACTTC. Its protein product is CASSLASGYEQYF. The gene calls are TRBV5-1 and TRBJ2-7, with 7 bases matching TRBD2. CDR1 and CDR2 from the germline V gene are SGHRS and YFSETQ. This CDR3 is built from 13 residues. After removal of 2 bases from V and 3 bases from J, the junction contained 2 bases not matched to a gene.

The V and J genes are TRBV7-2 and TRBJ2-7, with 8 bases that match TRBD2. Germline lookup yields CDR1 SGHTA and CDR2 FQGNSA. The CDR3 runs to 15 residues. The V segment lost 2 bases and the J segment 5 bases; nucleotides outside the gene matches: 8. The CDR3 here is CASSLTGAGGHEQYF. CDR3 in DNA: TGTGCCAGCAGCTTAACGGGGGCGGGAGGACACGAGCAGTACTTC.

As DNA, the CDR3 is TGTGCCAGCAGCCAAACAGGGCTCTTGTCGGAACTGTTTTTT. Encoded protein: CASSQTGLLSELFF. The V call is TRBV14, the J call TRBJ1-4, with TRBD1 as a possible D gene (6 bases). Germline loops: CDR1 SGHDN, CDR2 FVKESK. Between the trimmed V and J ends, which lost 2 bases and 12 bases, there was a span of 16 bases. The CDR3 contains 14 residues.

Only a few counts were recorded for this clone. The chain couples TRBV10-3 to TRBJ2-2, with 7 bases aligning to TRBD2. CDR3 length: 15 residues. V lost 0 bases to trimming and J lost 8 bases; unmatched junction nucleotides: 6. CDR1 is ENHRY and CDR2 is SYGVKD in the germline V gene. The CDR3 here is CAISESGGAGGELFF. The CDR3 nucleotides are TGTGCCATCAGTGAGTCGGGAGGGGCCGGTGGGGAGCTGTTTTTT.

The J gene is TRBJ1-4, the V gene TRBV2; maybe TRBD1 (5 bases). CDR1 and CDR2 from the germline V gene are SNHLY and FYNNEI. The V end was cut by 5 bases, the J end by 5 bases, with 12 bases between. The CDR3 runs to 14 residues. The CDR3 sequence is CASSTKSGNEKLFF. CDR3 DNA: TGTGCCAGCAGTACAAAATCAGGGAATGAAAAACTGTTTTTT.

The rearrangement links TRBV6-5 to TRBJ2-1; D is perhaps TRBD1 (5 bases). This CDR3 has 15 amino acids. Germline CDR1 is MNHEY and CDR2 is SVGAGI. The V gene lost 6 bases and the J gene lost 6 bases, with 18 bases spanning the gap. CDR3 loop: CASRGRAPRGNEQFF. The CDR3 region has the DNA TGTGCCAGCAGGGGCCGAGCCCCTAGGGGCAATGAGCAGTTCTTC.

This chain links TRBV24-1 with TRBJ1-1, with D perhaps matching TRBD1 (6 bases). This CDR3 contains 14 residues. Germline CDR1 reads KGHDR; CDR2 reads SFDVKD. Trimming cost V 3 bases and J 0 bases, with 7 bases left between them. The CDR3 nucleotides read TGTGCCACCAGTGATGGACAGATGAACACTGAAGCTTTCTTT. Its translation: CATSDGQMNTEAFF.

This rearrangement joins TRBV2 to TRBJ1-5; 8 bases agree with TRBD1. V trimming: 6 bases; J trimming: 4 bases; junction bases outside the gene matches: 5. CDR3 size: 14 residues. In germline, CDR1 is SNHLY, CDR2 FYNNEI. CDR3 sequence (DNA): TGTGCCAGCAGCCCGACAGGGGAAAATCAGCCCCAGCATTTT. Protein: CASSPTGENQPQHF.

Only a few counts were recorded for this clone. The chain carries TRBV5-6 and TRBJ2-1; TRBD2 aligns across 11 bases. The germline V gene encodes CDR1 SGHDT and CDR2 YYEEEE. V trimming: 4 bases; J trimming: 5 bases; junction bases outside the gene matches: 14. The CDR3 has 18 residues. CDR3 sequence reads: CASSNKPLRLAGNNEQFF. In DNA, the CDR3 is TGTGCCAGCAGCAATAAACCACTTCGACTAGCGGGGAACAATGAGCAGTTCTTC. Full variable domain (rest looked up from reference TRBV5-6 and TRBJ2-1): DAGVTQSPTHLIKTRGQQVTLRCSPKSGHDTVSWYQQALGQGPQFIFQYYEEEERQRGNFPDRFSGHQFPNYSSELNVNALLLGDSALYLCASSNKPLRLAGNNEQFFGPGTRLTVL.

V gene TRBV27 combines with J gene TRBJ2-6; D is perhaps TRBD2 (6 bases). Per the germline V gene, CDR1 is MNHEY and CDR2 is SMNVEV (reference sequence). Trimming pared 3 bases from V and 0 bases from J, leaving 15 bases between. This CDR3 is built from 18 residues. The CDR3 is CASSFEGGFSSGANVLTF. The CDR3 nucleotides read TGTGCCAGCAGTTTTGAGGGAGGTTTTAGCTCTGGGGCCAACGTCCTGACTTTC.

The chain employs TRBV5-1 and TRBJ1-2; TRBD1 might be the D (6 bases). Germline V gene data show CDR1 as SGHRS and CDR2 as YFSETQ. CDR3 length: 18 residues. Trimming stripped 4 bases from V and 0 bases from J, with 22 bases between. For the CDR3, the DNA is TGCGCCAGCAGCCCCCGGGATTTGGGGGGGCCAACTAACTATGGCTACACCTTC. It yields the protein CASSPRDLGGPTNYGYTF.